Listed below are T cell receptor beta chains from one sample, sequenced in a study of T-cell reconstitution after alpha-beta-depleted transplantation in children. TCRdb reprocessed the PCR reads via MiXCR and lists one record per CDR3 protein. The sample includes about 610,000 distinct CDR3 sequences, approximately 10% of them seen just once. The sample here was PBMCs from the stem cell graft donor, taken from the stem cell graft. The receptors stem from a human donor who donated a stem cell graft to a child with acute myeloid leukemia. The CDR3 runs from the conserved cysteine through the conserved F or W.

j_call v_call cdr3_aa
TRBJ2-5 TRBV4-2 CASSQAATRGAETQYF
TRBJ2-1 TRBV19 CASSIQRNEQFF
TRBJ2-5 TRBV5-1 CASSLDRETQYF
TRBJ2-7 TRBV30 CAWGRRPEQYF
TRBJ2-5 TRBV11-1 CASSPNRGPTSRQETQYF
TRBJ2-7 TRBV9 CASSVAGTGYEQYF
TRBJ1-1 TRBV21-1 CASKGRLNTEAFF
TRBJ2-7 TRBV2 CASRTAGLSYEQYF
TRBJ2-1 TRBV20-1 CSAKTSLSSYNEQFF
TRBJ2-7 TRBV20-1 CSAMGLAGAYEQYF
TRBJ1-1 TRBV30 CALEGPKAFF
TRBJ2-7 TRBV20-1 CSAGRQARGEYF
TRBJ2-6 TRBV20-1 CSARDRSSGANVLTF
TRBJ2-5 TRBV7-2 CASSPGPPRDQYF
TRBJ2-7 TRBV5-1 CASSLDYSASYEQYF
TRBJ2-5 TRBV7-2 CASVLRDYSGETQYF
TRBJ2-1 TRBV2 CASSPILAGGDNEQFF
TRBJ1-6 TRBV20-1 CSARDEGGYRNSPLHF
TRBJ2-1 TRBV29-1 CSVEGGNRGRANEQFF
TRBJ2-3 TRBV20-1 CSARNSGGDTQYF
TRBJ2-3 TRBV15 CATSGWGADTDTQYF
TRBJ2-7 TRBV28 CAASTSGRYYEQYF
TRBJ2-7 TRBV20-1 CSAWDSHSYEQYF
TRBJ2-3 TRBV2 CASSDLGGSKGDTQYF
TRBJ1-3 TRBV30 CAWRSSSGNTIYF
TRBJ2-1 TRBV6-2/TRBV6-3 CATQWAGKEYNEQFF
TRBJ1-3 TRBV12-5 CASGMDGGNTIYF
TRBJ2-5 TRBV20-1 CSARGLTERGGQETQYF
TRBJ2-3 TRBV24-1 CATSVLAGARYTDTQYF
NA TRBV29-1 CSVRITDTQHF
TRBJ2-2 TRBV7-3 CASSPRASGSVAGELFF
TRBJ2-3 TRBV12-3/TRBV12-4 CASSLTGTALSTDTQYF
TRBJ1-5 TRBV27 CASSLWGGQPQHF
TRBJ1-2 TRBV30 CAWSVGPRGGYTF
TRBJ2-7 TRBV7-2 CASSSDPSYEQYF
TRBJ2-7 TRBV29-1 CSVALIGEGYEQYF
TRBJ1-1 TRBV5-1 CASSLQPVARAFF
TRBJ2-1 TRBV14 CASSQDRALTGGNEQFF
TRBJ1-2 TRBV7-9 CASSLAGWGGGYTF
TRBJ2-3 TRBV5-4 CASKFSASTDTQYF